One and the same sample provided the 10 T cell receptor beta chains below, sequenced in a study of regulatory T cells in long-lasting Graves disease (dated by TCRdb to 2020 to 2022). Library generation was performed with multiplex PCR. The listed sequencing device is Illumina HiSeq 4000. To build TCR beta libraries, CDR3 regions were amplified by Arm-PCR using iRepertoire HTBI primers. The public reads were run again by TCRdb, first through fastp at Q25 and then through MiXCR, and only productive beta chains were kept. Records with the same CDR3 protein are collapsed into one entry carrying the most frequent genes and DNA. The table for this sample lists 400,000 to 450,000 distinct CDR3 sequences; about 15% of them were counted only once. Over 15% of the sample is held by the ten biggest clonotypes. What this sample's time point label stands for: newly diagnosed GD, antithyroid drugs for less than 3 months. For both TCR sequencing and RNA sequencing, RNA was extracted from PBMCs in TRIzol.

The data also belong to a second study, concerning T cells in Graves' hyperthyroidism and ophthalmopathy.

The specimen comprised peripheral blood mononuclear cells (PBMCs), sampled at new diagnosis, from a patient treated with antithyroid drugs. Receptors were obtained from a woman in her 30s with Graves disease. Donor details come from another sample of the same person, matched by shared clones.

The V gene is TRBV27, the J gene TRBJ2-7; weak D call: TRBD1 (6 bases). V was pared by 7 bases and J by 2 bases, with 12 bases between. In germline, CDR1 is MNHEY, CDR2 SMNVEV (reference sequence). The CDR3 covers 13 residues. CDR3: CASKGQPTYEQYF. As DNA, the CDR3 is TGTGCCAGCAAAGGACAGCCAACCTACGAGCAGTACTTC.

This clonotype was detected a few times. Being one base from a much bigger clone, this may be a read error. The genes are TRBV11-2 and TRBJ2-1; perhaps D is TRBD1 or TRBD2 (5 bases each). Germline V gene data show CDR1 as SGHAT and CDR2 as FQNNGV. This CDR3 spans 16 amino acids. The V end lost 5 bases, the J end lost 6 bases, and 20 bases lay between the germline ends. CDR3 nucleotides: TGTGCCAGCAGCCGCTCCGGGACCACTGGATCCAATGAGCAGTTCTTC. Translated: CASSRSGTTGSNEQFF. Based on the CDR3 plus reference TRBV11-2 and TRBJ2-1, the full variable domain is EAGVAQSPRYKIIEKRQSVAFWCNPISGHATLYWYQQILGQGPKLLIQFQNNGVVDDSQLPKDRFSAERLKGVDSTLKIQPAKLEDSAVYLCASSRSGTTGSNEQFFGPGTRLTVL.

This clonotype has a count of ten or more. The gene calls are TRBV27 and TRBJ2-1; D is uncertain. The CDR3 consists of 11 residues. Trimming removed 6 bases at V and 10 bases at J, with 10 bases between. Germline loops: CDR1 MNHEY, CDR2 SMNVEV (reference sequence). The CDR3 nucleotides read TGTGCCAGCAGCCTGGGAATAGAGCAGTTCTTC. This sequence encodes CASSLGIEQFF.

This clonotype has at least ten counts. J is TRBJ1-5 and V is TRBV24-1; the D is unclear. Germline V lookup: CDR1 KGHDR, CDR2 SFDVKD. CDR3 length: 14 residues. V was cut by 3 bases and J by 4 bases, with 9 bases left in between. This CDR3 is CATSDGQLNQPQHF. DNA for the CDR3: TGTGCCACCAGTGATGGTCAGCTAAATCAGCCCCAGCATTTT.

This clonotype was detected ten times or more. The gene calls are TRBV6-2 or TRBV6-3 and TRBJ2-1, with D possibly matching TRBD2 (5 bases). This CDR3 has 15 residues. Germline V lookup: CDR1 MNHEY, CDR2 SVGEGT. Trimming shortened V by 2 bases and J by 2 bases, and 10 bases separated the two germline ends. CDR3 protein: CASSYAASPYNEQFF. In DNA form, the CDR3 reads TGTGCCAGCAGTTACGCGGCTAGCCCCTACAATGAGCAGTTCTTC.

There are many counts of this clonotype. The chain employs TRBV28 and TRBJ2-7; TRBD2 aligns across 7 bases. The CDR3 runs to 13 residues. The V segment lost 4 bases and the J segment 5 bases; nucleotides outside the gene matches: 5. In germline, CDR1 is MDHEN, CDR2 SYDVKM. The CDR3 sequence is CASSSAGSNEQYF. For the CDR3, the DNA is TGTGCCAGCAGTTCAGCGGGAAGCAACGAGCAGTACTTC.

A remark on this clonotype: A read error is possible here, since a much larger clone lies one base away. This chain joins TRBV7-6 and TRBJ2-5; D remains unclear. The germline CDR1 and CDR2 sequences are SGHVS and FNYEAQ. The CDR3 sequence is 13 residues long. The CDR3 spells CAGSEAGWETQYF. Written as DNA, the CDR3 is TGTGCCGGCAGCGAGGCTGGATGGGAGACCCAGTACTTC. Full variable domain (outside the CDR3, taken from reference TRBV7-6 and TRBJ2-5): GAGVSQSPRYKVTKRGQDVALRCDPISGHVSLYWYRQALGQGPEFLTYFNYEAQQDKSGLPNDRFSAERPEGSISTLTIQRTEQRDSAMYRCAGSEAGWETQYFGPGTRLLVL.

This clonotype came up a few times. The V call is TRBV4-1, the J call TRBJ1-1, with 7 bases identical to TRBD1. In germline, CDR1 is MGHRA, CDR2 YSYEKL. Trimming removed 3 bases from V and 1 base from J; junction bases left unmatched: 11. The CDR3 contains 17 residues. The CDR3 DNA is TGCGCCAGCAGCCAGGAAGACAGGGAGGGTTGGAACACTGAAGCTTTCTTT. As protein: CASSQEDREGWNTEAFF.

The rearrangement links TRBV19 to TRBJ2-1, with D tentatively TRBD2 (6 bases). Trimming left V 3 bases short and J 4 bases short, with 10 bases between. There are 14 residues in the CDR3. Germline CDR1 reads LNHDA; CDR2 reads SQIVND (reference sequence). The CDR3 loop is CASSIVGRYNEQFF. The CDR3 DNA sequence: TGTGCCAGTAGTATCGTCGGGAGATACAATGAGCAGTTCTTC.

This clonotype was recorded once. The V gene is TRBV13, the J gene TRBJ1-2; D ambiguous. The CDR3 covers 14 residues. Germline V lookup: CDR1 PRHDT, CDR2 FYEKMQ (reference sequence). V was trimmed by 5 bases and J by 7 bases, leaving 17 bases between them. CDR3 nucleotide sequence: TGTGCCAGCAGCCCTCGGCGGGTCGTGGGTGGCTACACCTTC. Amino acids: CASSPRRVVGGYTF.